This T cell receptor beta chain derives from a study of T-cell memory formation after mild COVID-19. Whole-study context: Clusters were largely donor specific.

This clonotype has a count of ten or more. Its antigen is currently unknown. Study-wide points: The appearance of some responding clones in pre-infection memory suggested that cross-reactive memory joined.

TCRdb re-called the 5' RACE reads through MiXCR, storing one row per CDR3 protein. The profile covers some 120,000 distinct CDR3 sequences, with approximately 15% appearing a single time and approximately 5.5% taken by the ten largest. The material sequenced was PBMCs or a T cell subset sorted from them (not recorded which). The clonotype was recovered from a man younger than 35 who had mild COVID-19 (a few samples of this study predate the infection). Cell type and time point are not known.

The CDR3 region is CASRRTSGGTDTQYF. The CDR3 region has the DNA TGTGCCAGCAGAAGGACTAGCGGGGGCACAGATACGCAGTATTTT. The chain combines TRBV12-3 or TRBV12-4 with TRBJ2-3; 12 bases map to TRBD2. The CDR3 has 15 residues. V trimming: 6 bases; J trimming: 1 base; junction bases outside the gene matches: 2.